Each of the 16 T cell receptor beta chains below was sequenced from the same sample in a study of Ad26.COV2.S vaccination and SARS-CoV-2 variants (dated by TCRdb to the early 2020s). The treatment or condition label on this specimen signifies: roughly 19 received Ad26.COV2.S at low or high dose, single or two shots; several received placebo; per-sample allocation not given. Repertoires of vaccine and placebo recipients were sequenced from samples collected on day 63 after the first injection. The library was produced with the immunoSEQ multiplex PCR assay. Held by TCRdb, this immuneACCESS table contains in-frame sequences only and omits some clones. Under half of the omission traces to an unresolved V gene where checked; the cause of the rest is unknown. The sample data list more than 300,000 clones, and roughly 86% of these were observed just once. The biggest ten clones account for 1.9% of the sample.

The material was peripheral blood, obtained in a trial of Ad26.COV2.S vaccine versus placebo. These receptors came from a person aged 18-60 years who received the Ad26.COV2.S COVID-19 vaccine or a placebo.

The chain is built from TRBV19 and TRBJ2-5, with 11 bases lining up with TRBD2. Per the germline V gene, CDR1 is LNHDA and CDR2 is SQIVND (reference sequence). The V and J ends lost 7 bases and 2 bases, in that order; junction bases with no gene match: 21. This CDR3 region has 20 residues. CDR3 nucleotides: TGTGCCAGTAAGATCCCCCCCGAGCCCCGACTAGCGGGGAATCAAGAGACCCAGTACTTC. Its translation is CASKIPPEPRLAGNQETQYF.

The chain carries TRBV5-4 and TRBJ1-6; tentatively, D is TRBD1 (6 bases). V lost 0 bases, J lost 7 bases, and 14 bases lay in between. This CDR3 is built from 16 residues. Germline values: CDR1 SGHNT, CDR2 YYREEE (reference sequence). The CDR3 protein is CASSLGQGNGNSPLHF. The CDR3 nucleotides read TGTGCCAGCAGCTTGGGGCAGGGGAACGGGAATTCACCCCTCCACTTT.

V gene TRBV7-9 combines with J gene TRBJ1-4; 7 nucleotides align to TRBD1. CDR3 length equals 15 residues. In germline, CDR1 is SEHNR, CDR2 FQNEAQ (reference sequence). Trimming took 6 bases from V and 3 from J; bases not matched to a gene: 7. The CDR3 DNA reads TGTGCCAGCAGTTCCGGGACAGCGGCTAATGAAAAACTGTTTTTT. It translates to CASSSGTAANEKLFF.

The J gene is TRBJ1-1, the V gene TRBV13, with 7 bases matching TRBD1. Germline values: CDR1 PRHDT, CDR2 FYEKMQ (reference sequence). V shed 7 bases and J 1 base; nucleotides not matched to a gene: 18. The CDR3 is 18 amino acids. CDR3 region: CASTFTIFPGQRNTEAFF. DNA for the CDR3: TGTGCCAGCACCTTTACAATTTTTCCGGGACAGAGGAACACTGAAGCTTTCTTT. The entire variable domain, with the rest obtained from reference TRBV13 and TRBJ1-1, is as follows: AAGVIQSPRHLIKEKRETATLKCYPIPRHDTVYWYQQGPGQDPQFLISFYEKMQSDKGSIPDRFSAQQFSDYHSELNMSSLELGDSALYFCASTFTIFPGQRNTEAFFGQGTRLTVV.

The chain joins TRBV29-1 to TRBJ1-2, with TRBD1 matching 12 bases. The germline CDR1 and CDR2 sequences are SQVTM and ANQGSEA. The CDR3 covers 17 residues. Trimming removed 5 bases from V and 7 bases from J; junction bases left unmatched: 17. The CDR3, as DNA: TGCAGCGTTCGGCTCGGGCCCGGGACAGGGGGCGCGGGTGGCTACACCTTC. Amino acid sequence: CSVRLGPGTGGAGGYTF.

CDR3 nucleotides: TGCAGCGTATCTGGGGGCGGCAATCAGCCCCAGCATTTT. It is translated as CSVSGGGNQPQHF. The chain uses TRBV29-1 and TRBJ1-5, with D perhaps TRBD1 (6 bases). The germline CDR1 and CDR2 sequences are SQVTM and ANQGSEA. The ends were cut back, 6 bases at V and 2 bases at J, with 11 bases in the middle. The CDR3 is 13 residues long.

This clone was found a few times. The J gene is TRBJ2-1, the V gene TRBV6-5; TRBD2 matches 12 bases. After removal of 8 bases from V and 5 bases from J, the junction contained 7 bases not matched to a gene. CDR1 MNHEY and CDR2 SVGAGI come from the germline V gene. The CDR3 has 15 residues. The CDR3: CASRSLAGGHNEQFF. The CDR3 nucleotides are TGTGCCAGCCGATCACTAGCGGGGGGCCACAATGAGCAGTTCTTC.

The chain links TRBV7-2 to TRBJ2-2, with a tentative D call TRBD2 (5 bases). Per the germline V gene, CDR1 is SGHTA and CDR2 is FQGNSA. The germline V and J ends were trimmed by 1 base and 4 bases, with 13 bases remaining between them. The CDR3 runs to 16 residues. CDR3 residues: CASSLVRAGSTGELFF. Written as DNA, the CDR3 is TGTGCCAGCAGCTTAGTGAGGGCAGGAAGCACCGGGGAGCTGTTTTTT.

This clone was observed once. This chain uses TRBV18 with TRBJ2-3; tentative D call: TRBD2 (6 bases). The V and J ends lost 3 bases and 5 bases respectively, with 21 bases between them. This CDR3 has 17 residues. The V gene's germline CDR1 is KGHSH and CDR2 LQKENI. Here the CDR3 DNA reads TGTGCCAGCTCACCGATTATTGGGACTGGGGGTAGAGATACGCAGTATTTT. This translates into CASSPIIGTGGRDTQYF.

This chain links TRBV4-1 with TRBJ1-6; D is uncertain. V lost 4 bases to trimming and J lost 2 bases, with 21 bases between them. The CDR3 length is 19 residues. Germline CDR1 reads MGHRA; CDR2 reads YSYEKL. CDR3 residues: CASSPSIPTGIPYNSPLHF. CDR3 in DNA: TGCGCCAGCAGCCCTTCTATACCTACGGGGATCCCCTATAATTCACCCCTCCACTTT.

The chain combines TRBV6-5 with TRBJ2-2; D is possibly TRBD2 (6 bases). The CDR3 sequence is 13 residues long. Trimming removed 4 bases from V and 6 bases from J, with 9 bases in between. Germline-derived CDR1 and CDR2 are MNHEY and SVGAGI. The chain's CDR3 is CASSSWGAGELFF. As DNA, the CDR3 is TGTGCCAGCAGTTCTTGGGGGGCCGGGGAGCTGTTTTTT.

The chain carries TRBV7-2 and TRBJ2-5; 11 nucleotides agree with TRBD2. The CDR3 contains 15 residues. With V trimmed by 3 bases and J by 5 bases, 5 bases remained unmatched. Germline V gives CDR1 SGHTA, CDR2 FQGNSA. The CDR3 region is CASSLRASGGETQYF. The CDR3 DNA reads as TGTGCCAGCAGCTTGAGGGCTAGCGGGGGGGAGACCCAGTACTTC.

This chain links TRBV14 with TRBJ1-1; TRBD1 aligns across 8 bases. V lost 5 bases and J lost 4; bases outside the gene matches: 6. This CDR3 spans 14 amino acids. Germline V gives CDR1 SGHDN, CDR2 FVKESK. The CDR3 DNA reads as TGTGCCAGCAGCTGGACAGGGTACGGCACTGAAGCTTTCTTT. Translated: CASSWTGYGTEAFF.

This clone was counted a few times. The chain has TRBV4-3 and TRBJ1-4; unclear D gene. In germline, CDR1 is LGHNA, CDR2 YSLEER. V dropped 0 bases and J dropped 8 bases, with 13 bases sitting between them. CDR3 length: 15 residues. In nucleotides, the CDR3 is TGCGCCAGCAGCCAAGATTTACTTGTGGAGGAAAAACTGTTTTTT. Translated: CASSQDLLVEEKLFF.

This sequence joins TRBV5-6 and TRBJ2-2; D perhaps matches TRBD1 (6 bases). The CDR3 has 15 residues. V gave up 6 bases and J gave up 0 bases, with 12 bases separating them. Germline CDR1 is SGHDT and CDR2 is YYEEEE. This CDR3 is CASKKDRTNTGELFF. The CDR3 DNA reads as TGTGCCAGCAAAAAGGACAGAACGAACACCGGGGAGCTGTTTTTT.

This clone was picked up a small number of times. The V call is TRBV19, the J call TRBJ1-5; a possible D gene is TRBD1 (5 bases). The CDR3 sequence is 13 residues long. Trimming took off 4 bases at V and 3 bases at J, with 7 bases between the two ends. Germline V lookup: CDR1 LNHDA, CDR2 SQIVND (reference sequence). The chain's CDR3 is CASSKGNNQPQHF. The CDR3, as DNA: TGTGCCAGTAGTAAGGGGAACAATCAGCCCCAGCATTTT.